Sequencing of this TCR beta chain was carried out in a study of cytomegalovirus exposure and HLA in healthy donors. Findings and caveats of the study: Accurate prediction of most subjects' HLA-A and HLA-B alleles from TCR beta sequences was reported. HLA allele associations emerged for some 16,000 TCR beta sequences in a later analysis, at 0.05 false discovery rate. A cluster of highly shared sequence variants was likely a sequencing artifact. In a later analysis, several top co-occurrence clusters appeared linked to parvovirus B19, influenza, CMV and Epstein-Barr virus.

Trimming left V 9 bases short and J 1 base short, with 16 bases between. The CDR3 length is 14 residues. Germline V gene lookup returns CDR1 MNHEY and CDR2 SMNVEV (reference sequence). For this clone: Antigen unknown.

Amplification used 60 Vbeta primers and 13 Jbeta primers. Data came from immunoSEQ multiplex PCR; TCRdb stores just in-frame clones and leaves some out. The top ten hold 2.9% of the sample, which has about 200,000 clones, about 82% seen once. The clonotype was recovered from a man between 25 and 39 years old in good health and CMV-seronegative. Input material: PBMCs. V is TRBV27 and J is TRBJ2-7, with a weak D call TRBD2 (7 bases). The CDR3 DNA follows: TGTGCCAGTGGGCCGGCGGGGGCTTCCTACGAGCAGTACTTC. Residues: CASGPAGASYEQYF.